The 32 T cell receptor beta chains given below trace back to one sample, sequenced in a study of molecular identifiers for immune sequencing clone quantification. TCRdb processed the PCR reads anew with MiXCR; each CDR3 protein has one entry. The sample lists over 600,000 distinct CDR3 sequences, 20% occurring once. Specimen: naive CD8+ T cells from blood, with Jurkat cell RNA spiked in. Indicated subset: FACS-sorted CD8+CD4-CCR7+CD45RA+ naive T cells. The receptors here all came from a human donor in good health. Some libraries in this study had Jurkat cell RNA spiked in.

CDR3 loop: CASGPLLGPEELFF. As DNA, the CDR3 is TGTGCCAGCGGCCCCCTACTGGGTCCCGAGGAGCTGTTTTTT. The gene calls are TRBV6-2 or TRBV6-3 and TRBJ2-2, with D uncertain. Germline CDR1 reads MNHEY; CDR2 reads SVGEGT. CDR3 length equals 14 residues. Deletions cut 8 bases from V and 10 bases from J, with 20 bases between.

The sample holds many counts of this clonotype. CDR3: CASSLVPGRSYEQYF. CDR3 bases: TGTGCCAGCAGCTTAGTCCCCGGAAGATCCTACGAGCAGTACTTC. The gene calls are TRBV7-8 and TRBJ2-7, with no clear D. V was cut by 1 base and J by 1 base, with 11 bases left in between. The CDR3 length is 15 residues. The germline V gene has CDR1 SGHVS and CDR2 FQNEAQ.

This clonotype was detected ten times or more. The genes are TRBV5-6 and TRBJ1-2; no reliable D call. Deletions cut 0 bases from V and 2 bases from J, with 11 bases between. This CDR3 comprises 15 residues. Germline V gene sequence: CDR1 SGHDT, CDR2 YYEEEE. The CDR3 reads CASSLEGAPNYGYTF. CDR3 coding DNA: TGTGCCAGCAGCTTGGAGGGAGCACCCAACTATGGCTACACCTTC.

This clonotype was seen ten or more times. This sequence joins TRBV6-2 or TRBV6-3 and TRBJ2-5; perhaps D is TRBD1 or TRBD2 (5 bases each). V lost 2 bases and J lost 0, with 10 bases in between. CDR1 and CDR2 from the germline V gene are MNHEY and SVGEGT. CDR3 length: 15 amino acids. The CDR3 loop reads CASSYIGTDQETQYF. The DNA for the CDR3 is TGTGCCAGCAGTTACATCGGGACCGACCAAGAGACCCAGTACTTC.

The gene calls are TRBV7-6 and TRBJ2-1, with a possible D match to TRBD2 (6 bases). V was trimmed by 7 bases and J by 2 bases, leaving 12 bases between them. This CDR3 has 14 residues. Per germline, CDR1 SGHVS and CDR2 FNYEAQ. The CDR3 DNA reads as TGTGCCAGCAAAGACGGAGGGCCCTACAATGAGCAGTTCTTC. Encoded protein: CASKDGGPYNEQFF.

On this clonotype itself: This sequence may be a read error, since a much larger clone differs from it by one base. This sequence joins TRBV19 and TRBJ2-7, with D perhaps TRBD2 (7 bases). CDR1 LNHDA and CDR2 SQIVND come from the germline V gene (reference sequence). This CDR3 spans 15 amino acids. CDR3 DNA sequence: TGTGCCAGTAGTCTTTTCGCGGGGGCCCCCTACGAGCGGTACTTC. As protein: CASSLFAGAPYERYF.

This clonotype was observed a handful of times. The chain recombines TRBV4-3 with TRBJ2-2, with 7 bases fitting TRBD1. The germline CDR1 and CDR2 sequences are LGHNA and YSLEER. This CDR3 is built from 18 residues. The J segment lost 4 bases and the V segment lost 4 bases, leaving 15 bases of the junction unmatched. Here the CDR3 DNA reads TGCGCCAGCAGCCCTACGACAGGGAGCTTCATACTCACCGGGGAGCTGTTTTTT. This gives the protein CASSPTTGSFILTGELFF.

At least ten counts were recorded for this clonotype. The CDR3 loop reads CASSLVSGGTYNEQFF. The CDR3 coding sequence is TGTGCCAGTAGTCTCGTTAGCGGGGGAACCTACAATGAGCAGTTCTTC. The rearrangement links TRBV19 to TRBJ2-1, with TRBD2 matching over 9 bases. This CDR3 spans 16 amino acids. Germline V gene sequence: CDR1 LNHDA, CDR2 SQIVND (reference sequence). Trimming at V came to 5 bases and at J to 2 bases, leaving 7 bases not matched to a gene.

This clonotype was recorded a few times. This chain joins TRBV6-2 or TRBV6-3 and TRBJ2-2, with D possibly TRBD2 on 6 matching bases. Germline CDR1 MNHEY, CDR2 SVGEGT. This CDR3 is 17 amino acids long. The germline V and J ends were trimmed by 2 bases and 4 bases, with 17 bases remaining between them. The CDR3 coding sequence is TGTGCCAGCAGTTACCTGATCCCGGGACTTCCCACCGGGGAGCTGTTTTTT. Protein product: CASSYLIPGLPTGELFF.

Regarding this clonotype: Sequence at one end of the junction differs from germline and may be a read error. V gene TRBV11-3 combines with J gene TRBJ2-7; 7 positions match TRBD2. Germline CDR1 reads SGHNT; CDR2 reads YENEEA. The CDR3 covers 14 residues. This chain's CDR3 is CVSSLGTGGYEQYF. Here the CDR3 DNA reads TGTGTCAGCAGCTTAGGTACGGGGGGCTACGAGCAGTACTTC. Filled out from reference TRBV11-3 and TRBJ2-7, the complete variable domain reads EAGVVQSPRYKIIEKKQPVAFWCNPISGHNTLYWYLQNLGQGPELLIRYENEEAVDDSQLPKDRFSAERLKGVDSTLKIQPAELGDSAVYLCVSSLGTGGYEQYFGPGTRLTVT.

Regarding this clonotype: Being one base from a much bigger clone, this may be a read error. The chain uses TRBV2 and TRBJ2-1; D is uncertain. The CDR3 totals 13 residues. Trimming pared 10 bases from V and 3 bases from J, leaving 13 bases between. Germline V gene lookup returns CDR1 SNHLY and CDR2 FYNNEI. The CDR3 protein is CAIRLQDYNEQFF. The CDR3 bases are TGTGCCATTAGACTTCAGGACTACAATGAGCAGTTCTTC. The whole variable domain, filled in from reference TRBV2 and TRBJ2-1, reads EPEVTQTPSHQVTQMGQEVILRCVPISNHLYFYWYRQILGQKVEFLVSFYNNEISEKSEIFDDQFSVERPDGSNFTLKIRSTKLEDSAMYFCAIRLQDYNEQFFGPGTRLTVL.

At least ten counts were recorded for this clonotype. CDR3 sequence reads: CASSYTENNEQFF. The CDR3 DNA reads as TGTGCCAGCAGTTACACGGAAAACAATGAGCAGTTCTTC. The rearrangement joins TRBV6-5 to TRBJ2-1, with no clear D. CDR1 is MNHEY and CDR2 is SVGAGI in the germline V gene. The V gene lost 2 bases and the J gene lost 5 bases, with 7 bases spanning the gap. The CDR3 extends over 13 amino acids.

This clonotype was detected ten times or more. V usage is TRBV28 and J usage is TRBJ2-7, with D possibly matching TRBD2 (5 bases). The germline V gene has CDR1 MDHEN and CDR2 SYDVKM. CDR3 length equals 12 residues. Trimming left V 3 bases short and J 9 bases short, with 12 bases between. The CDR3 sequence: CASSLTGIPQYF. CDR3 sequence (DNA): TGTGCCAGCAGTTTGACGGGAATCCCGCAGTACTTC. Full variable domain (missing parts from reference TRBV28 and TRBJ2-7): DVKVTQSSRYLVKRTGEKVFLECVQDMDHENMFWYRQDPGLGLRLIYFSYDVKMKEKGDIPEGYSVSREKKERFSLILESASTNQTSMYLCASSLTGIPQYFGPGTRLTVT.

This clonotype has just a few counts. The chain recombines TRBV20-1 with TRBJ2-5, with D tentatively TRBD2 (6 bases). Deletions cut 5 bases from V and 1 base from J, with 11 bases between. Looked up from germline, CDR1 is DFQATT and CDR2 is SNEGSKA (reference sequence). The CDR3 extends over 13 amino acids. The CDR3 is CSAGGSAQETQYF. CDR3 nucleotide sequence: TGCAGTGCTGGGGGGAGCGCCCAAGAGACCCAGTACTTC.

The chain recombines TRBV18 with TRBJ2-1, with D maybe TRBD1 (5 bases). The ends were cut back, 3 bases at V and 2 bases at J, with 14 bases in the middle. Per germline, CDR1 KGHSH and CDR2 LQKENI. The CDR3 length is 16 residues. The CDR3 sequence is CASSPDWQGPYNEQFF. Here the CDR3 DNA reads TGTGCCAGCTCACCCGACTGGCAGGGCCCCTACAATGAGCAGTTCTTC.

Many counts were recorded for this clonotype. The CDR3: CASSYLRQGDEQYF. DNA for the CDR3: TGTGCCAGCAGTTACCTCCGACAGGGGGACGAGCAGTACTTC. V usage is TRBV6-2 or TRBV6-3 and J usage is TRBJ2-7, with 9 bases lining up with TRBD1. Germline V gene data show CDR1 as MNHEY and CDR2 as SVGEGT. The length of the CDR3 is 14 residues. Unmatched junction bases numbered 4, after V lost 2 bases and J lost 5 bases.

This clonotype came up a few times. V is TRBV3-1 and J is TRBJ2-7, with 10 bases aligning to TRBD1. Germline-derived CDR1 and CDR2 are LGHDT and YNNKEL (reference sequence). J was trimmed by 3 bases and V by 4 bases; bases with no gene match: 9. This CDR3 is 16 amino acids long. CDR3: CASSRPRQGAGYEQYF. The CDR3 nucleotides are TGTGCCAGCAGCCGGCCCCGACAGGGGGCTGGCTACGAGCAGTACTTC.

This clonotype was seen once. At one end the junction does not follow the germline gene, possibly because of a read error. The chain joins TRBV7-9 to TRBJ2-3, with 13 positions matching TRBD2. This CDR3 is built from 17 residues. Germline CDR1 and CDR2: SEHNR and FQNEAQ (reference sequence). The CDR3 nucleotides read TGCGCCAGCAGCTTAACCTGGACTAGCGGGAGTCCAGATACGCAGTATTTT. This sequence encodes CASSLTWTSGSPDTQYF.

This clonotype was observed a few times. The chain combines TRBV20-1 with TRBJ2-3, with D perhaps matching TRBD1 (6 bases). The CDR3 is 15 residues long. V lost 5 bases to trimming and J lost 2 bases, with 17 bases between them. From germline, CDR1 is DFQATT and CDR2 SNEGSKA (reference sequence). The CDR3 DNA follows: TGCAGTGCTCAGTACATGCAGGGGACCACAGATACGCAGTATTTT. This translates into CSAQYMQGTTDTQYF.

This clonotype was detected only once. The chain uses TRBV2 and TRBJ2-7; a weak D match, TRBD1 (6 bases). Germline V gene lookup returns CDR1 SNHLY and CDR2 FYNNEI. V lost 8 bases, J lost 4 bases, and 18 bases lay in between. The CDR3 spans 14 residues. CDR3 loop: CASAGRDILYEQYF. The CDR3 coding sequence is TGTGCCAGCGCCGGCCGGGACATATTATACGAGCAGTACTTC. The full variable domain, in which reference TRBV2 and TRBJ2-7 provide the parts outside the CDR3, is EPEVTQTPSHQVTQMGQEVILRCVPISNHLYFYWYRQILGQKVEFLVSFYNNEISEKSEIFDDQFSVERPDGSNFTLKIRSTKLEDSAMYFCASAGRDILYEQYFGPGTRLTVT.

A remark on this clonotype: One junction end does not reproduce the germline sequence, and a read error may be involved. J is TRBJ2-7 and V is TRBV2; TRBD2 aligns across 7 bases. The V gene's germline CDR1 is SNHLY and CDR2 FYNNEI. The CDR3 consists of 14 residues. The DNA of the CDR3 is TGTGCCAGCAATTGGGCTAGCGGAGGGGTCGAGCGGTACTTC. Translating gives CASNWASGGVERYF.

This chain joins TRBV4-3 and TRBJ2-7; D remains ambiguous. Germline V gene sequence: CDR1 LGHNA, CDR2 YSLEER. Trimming removed 2 bases at V and 2 bases at J, with 13 bases between. This CDR3 has 15 amino acids. For the CDR3, the DNA is TGCGCCAGCAGCCAACAGGACGGCATAGCCTACGAGCAGTACTTC. This sequence encodes CASSQQDGIAYEQYF.

At least ten counts were recorded for this clonotype. The V call is TRBV5-4, the J call TRBJ2-7, with a weak D call TRBD2 (6 bases). The CDR3 is 13 amino acids. Germline loops: CDR1 SGHNT, CDR2 YYREEE (reference sequence). Between the trimmed V and J ends, which lost 4 bases and 4 bases, there was a span of 12 bases. The CDR3 protein is CASSPWGVYEQYF. In DNA, the CDR3 is TGTGCCAGCAGCCCGTGGGGGGTTTACGAGCAGTACTTC.

This clonotype showed up just a few times. V usage is TRBV7-8 and J usage is TRBJ1-3, with D unresolved. CDR3 length: 16 amino acids. V was clipped by 4 bases and J by 2 bases, with 15 bases between them. From germline, CDR1 is SGHVS and CDR2 FQNEAQ. CDR3 nucleotide sequence: TGTGCCAGCAGCTCCCGTTTGGGAGGCCCTGGAAACACCATATATTTT. Translated: CASSSRLGGPGNTIYF.

This rearrangement joins TRBV20-1 to TRBJ2-5, with 11 positions matching TRBD2. CDR3 size: 16 residues. CDR1 and CDR2 from the germline V gene are DFQATT and SNEGSKA (reference sequence). J gave up 3 bases and V 3 bases, and 9 bases lay outside the gene matches. The CDR3 nucleotides read TGCAGTGCTAGTAACGCGGTACTAGCGGGGGAAGAGACCCAGTACTTC. Amino acids: CSASNAVLAGEETQYF.

The sample holds many counts of this clonotype. The chain combines TRBV7-3 with TRBJ1-5; TRBD1 agrees at 8 bases. CDR3 length: 19 residues. CDR1 and CDR2 (germline): SGHTA, FQGTGA. V trimming: 1 base; J trimming: 2 bases; junction bases outside the gene matches: 13. Here the CDR3 DNA reads TGTGCCAGCAGCTTAAATCAATTAAAGGACAGGGTTGGCAATCAGCCCCAGCATTTT. This sequence encodes CASSLNQLKDRVGNQPQHF.

In this sample, this clonotype turned up many times. Written as DNA, the CDR3 is TGTGCCAGCAGTGCGCCCAGACAGGGGGCGTACGAGCAGTACTTC. This translates into CASSAPRQGAYEQYF. This chain joins TRBV6-5 and TRBJ2-7, with 10 bases lining up with TRBD1. J gave up 4 bases and V 5 bases, and 8 bases lay outside the gene matches. The CDR3 is 15 amino acids. The germline V gene has CDR1 MNHEY and CDR2 SVGAGI.

This clonotype was counted ten times or more. The chain has TRBV3-1 and TRBJ1-2; no reliable D call. In germline, CDR1 is LGHDT, CDR2 YNNKEL (reference sequence). The CDR3 is 13 amino acids. V was pared by 4 bases and J by 4 bases, with 10 bases between. This chain's CDR3 is CASSLRSSYGYTF. The DNA for the CDR3 is TGTGCCAGCAGCCTCAGGTCCTCCTATGGCTACACCTTC.

This clonotype was recorded at least ten times. The V gene is TRBV5-1, the J gene TRBJ2-7, with 8 positions matching TRBD1. Trimming cost V 2 bases and J 2 bases; bases outside gene matches: 6. The CDR3 is 15 residues long. The V gene's germline CDR1 is SGHRS and CDR2 YFSETQ. CDR3 amino acids: CASSFGQGSTYEQYF. The CDR3 DNA follows: TGCGCCAGCAGCTTCGGACAGGGATCGACCTACGAGCAGTACTTC.

This clonotype occurred a few times. V gene TRBV6-2 or TRBV6-3 combines with J gene TRBJ1-3; D perhaps matches TRBD1 (6 bases). Germline CDR1 MNHEY, CDR2 SVGEGT. The CDR3 length is 15 residues. The V and J ends lost 5 bases and 4 bases respectively, with 15 bases between them. CDR3 nucleotide sequence: TGTGCCAGCAGTCATGGACAGAGTCAAGGAAACACCATATATTTT. It codes for CASSHGQSQGNTIYF.

This clonotype showed up many times. This sequence joins TRBV3-1 and TRBJ1-2; tentatively, D is TRBD1 (6 bases). Germline V lookup: CDR1 LGHDT, CDR2 YNNKEL (reference sequence). The CDR3 loop spans 15 amino acids. V lost 0 bases and J 4 bases, leaving 12 bases between the germline ends. CDR3 region: CASSQELAGVYGYTF. CDR3 nucleotides: TGTGCCAGCAGCCAAGAGCTGGCAGGGGTCTATGGCTACACCTTC. The full variable domain, its missing parts supplied by reference TRBV3-1 and TRBJ1-2, is DTAVSQTPKYLVTQMGNDKSIKCEQNLGHDTMYWYKQDSKKFLKIMFSYNNKELIINETVPNRFSPKSPDKAHLNLHINSLELGDSAVYFCASSQELAGVYGYTFGSGTRLTVV.

The chain carries TRBV19 and TRBJ2-5; TRBD1 matches at 9 bases. From germline, CDR1 is LNHDA and CDR2 SQIVND (reference sequence). The trim removed 8 bases at V and 4 bases at J, leaving 14 bases unmatched. The CDR3 has 16 residues. DNA of the CDR3: TGTGCCAGTCAACCTTCCCCTCAGACAGGGGGAGAGACCCAGTACTTC. Protein sequence: CASQPSPQTGGETQYF.